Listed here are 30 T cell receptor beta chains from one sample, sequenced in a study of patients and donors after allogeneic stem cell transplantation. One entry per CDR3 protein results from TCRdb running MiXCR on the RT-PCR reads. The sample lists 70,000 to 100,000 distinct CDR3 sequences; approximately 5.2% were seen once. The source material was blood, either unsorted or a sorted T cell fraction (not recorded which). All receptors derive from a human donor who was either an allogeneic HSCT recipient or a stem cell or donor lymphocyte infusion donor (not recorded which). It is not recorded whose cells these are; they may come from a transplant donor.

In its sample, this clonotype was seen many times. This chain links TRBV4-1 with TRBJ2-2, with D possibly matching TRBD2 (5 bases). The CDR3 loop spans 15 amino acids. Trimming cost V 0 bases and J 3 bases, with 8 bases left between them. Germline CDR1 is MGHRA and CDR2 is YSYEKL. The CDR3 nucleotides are TGCGCCAGCAGCCAAGATAGCGCTTACACCGGGGAGCTGTTTTTT. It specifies CASSQDSAYTGELFF.

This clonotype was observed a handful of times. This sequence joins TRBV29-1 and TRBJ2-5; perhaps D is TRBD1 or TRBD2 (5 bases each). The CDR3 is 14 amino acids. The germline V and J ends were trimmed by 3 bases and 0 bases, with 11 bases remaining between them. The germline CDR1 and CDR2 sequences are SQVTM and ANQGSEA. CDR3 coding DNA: TGCAGCGTTGAGGGGGTAGAGTACCAAGAGACCCAGTACTTC. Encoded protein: CSVEGVEYQETQYF. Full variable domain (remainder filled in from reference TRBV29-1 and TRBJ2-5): SAVISQKPSRDICQRGTSLTIQCQVDSQVTMMFWYRQQPGQSLTLIATANQGSEATYESGFVIDKFPISRPNLTFSTLTVSNMSPEDSSIYLCSVEGVEYQETQYFGPGTRLLVL.

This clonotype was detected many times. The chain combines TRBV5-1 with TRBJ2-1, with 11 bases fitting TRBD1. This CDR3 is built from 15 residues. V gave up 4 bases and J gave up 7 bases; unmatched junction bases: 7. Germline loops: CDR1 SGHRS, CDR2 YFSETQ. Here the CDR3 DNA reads TGCGCCAGCAGCACCGGACAGGGGGCGATGAATGAGCAGTTCTTC. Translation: CASSTGQGAMNEQFF.

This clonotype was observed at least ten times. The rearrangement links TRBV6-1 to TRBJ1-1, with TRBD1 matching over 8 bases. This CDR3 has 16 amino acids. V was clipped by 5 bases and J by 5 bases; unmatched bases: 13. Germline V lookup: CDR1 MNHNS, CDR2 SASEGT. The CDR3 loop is CASSPDPRQGRTEAFF. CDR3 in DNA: TGTGCCAGCAGTCCCGACCCACGACAGGGGAGGACTGAAGCTTTCTTT.

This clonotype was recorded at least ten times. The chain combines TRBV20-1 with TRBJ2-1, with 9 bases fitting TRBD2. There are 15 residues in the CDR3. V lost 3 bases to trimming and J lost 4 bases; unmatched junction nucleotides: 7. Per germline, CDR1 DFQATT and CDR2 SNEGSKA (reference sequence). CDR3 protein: CSARPGTSTYNEQFF. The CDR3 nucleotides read TGCAGTGCTAGGCCCGGGACTAGCACGTACAATGAGCAGTTCTTC.

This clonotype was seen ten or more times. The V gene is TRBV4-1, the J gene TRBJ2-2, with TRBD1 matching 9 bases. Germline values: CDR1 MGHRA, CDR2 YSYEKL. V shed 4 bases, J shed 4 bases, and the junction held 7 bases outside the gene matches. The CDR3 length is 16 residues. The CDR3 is CASSRTGTGPTGELFF. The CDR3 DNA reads TGCGCCAGCAGCCGAACCGGGACAGGGCCCACCGGGGAGCTGTTTTTT.

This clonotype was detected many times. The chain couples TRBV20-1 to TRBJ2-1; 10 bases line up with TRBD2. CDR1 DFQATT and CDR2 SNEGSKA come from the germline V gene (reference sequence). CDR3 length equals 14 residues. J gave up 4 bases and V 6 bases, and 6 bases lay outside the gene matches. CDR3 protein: CSAQGLAIYNEQFF. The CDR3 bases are TGCAGTGCCCAGGGACTAGCGATTTACAATGAGCAGTTCTTC.

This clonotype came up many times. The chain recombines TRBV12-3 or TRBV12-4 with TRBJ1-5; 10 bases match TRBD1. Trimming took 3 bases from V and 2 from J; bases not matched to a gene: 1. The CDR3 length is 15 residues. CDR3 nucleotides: TGTGCCAGCAGTTTTGGACAGGGGGGCAATCAGCCCCAGCATTTT. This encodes CASSFGQGGNQPQHF.

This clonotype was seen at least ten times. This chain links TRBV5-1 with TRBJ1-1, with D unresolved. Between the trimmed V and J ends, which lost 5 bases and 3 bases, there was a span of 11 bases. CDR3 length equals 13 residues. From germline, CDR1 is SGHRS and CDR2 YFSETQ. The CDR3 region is CASRTPGDTEAFF. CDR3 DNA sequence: TGCGCCAGCAGGACCCCTGGGGACACTGAAGCTTTCTTT.

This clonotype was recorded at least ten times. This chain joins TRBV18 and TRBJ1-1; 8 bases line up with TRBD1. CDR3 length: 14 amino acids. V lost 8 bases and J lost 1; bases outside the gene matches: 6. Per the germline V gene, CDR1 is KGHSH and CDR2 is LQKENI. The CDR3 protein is CASSVGQGNTEAFF. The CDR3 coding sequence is TGTGCCAGCAGCGTTGGACAGGGGAACACTGAAGCTTTCTTT.

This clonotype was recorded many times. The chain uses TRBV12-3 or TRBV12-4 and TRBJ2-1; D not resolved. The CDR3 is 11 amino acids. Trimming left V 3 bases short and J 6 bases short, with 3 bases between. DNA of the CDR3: TGTGCCAGCAGTTTCGCCAATGAGCAGTTCTTC. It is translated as CASSFANEQFF.

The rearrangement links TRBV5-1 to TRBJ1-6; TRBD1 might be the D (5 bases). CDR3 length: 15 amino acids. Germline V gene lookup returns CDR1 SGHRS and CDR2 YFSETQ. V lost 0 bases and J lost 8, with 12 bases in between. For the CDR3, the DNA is TGCGCCAGCAGCTTGGGGCCGATAGGGGATTCACCCCTCCACTTT. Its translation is CASSLGPIGDSPLHF.

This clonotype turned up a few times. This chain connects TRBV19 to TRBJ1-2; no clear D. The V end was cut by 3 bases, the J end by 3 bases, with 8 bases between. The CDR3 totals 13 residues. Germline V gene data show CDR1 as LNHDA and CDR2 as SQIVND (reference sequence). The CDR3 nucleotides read TGTGCCAGTAGTATGGGCAGATACTATGGCTACACCTTC. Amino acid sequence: CASSMGRYYGYTF. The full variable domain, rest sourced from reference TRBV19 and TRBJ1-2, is DGGITQSPKYLFRKEGQNVTLSCEQNLNHDAMYWYRQDPGQGLRLIYYSQIVNDFQKGDIAEGYSVSREKKESFPLTVTSAQKNPTAFYLCASSMGRYYGYTFGSGTRLTVV.

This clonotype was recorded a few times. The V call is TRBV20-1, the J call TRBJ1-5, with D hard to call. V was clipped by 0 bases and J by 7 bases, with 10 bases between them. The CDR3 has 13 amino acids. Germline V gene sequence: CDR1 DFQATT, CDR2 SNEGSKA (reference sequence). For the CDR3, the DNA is TGCAGTGCTAGAGATGCGTTGGAACAGCCCCAGCATTTT. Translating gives CSARDALEQPQHF.

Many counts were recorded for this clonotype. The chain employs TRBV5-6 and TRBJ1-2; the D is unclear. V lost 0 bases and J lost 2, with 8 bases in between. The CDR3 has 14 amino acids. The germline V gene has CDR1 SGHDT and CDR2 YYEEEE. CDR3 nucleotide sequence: TGTGCCAGCAGCTTGGTGGAGTCCAACTATGGCTACACCTTC. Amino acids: CASSLVESNYGYTF.

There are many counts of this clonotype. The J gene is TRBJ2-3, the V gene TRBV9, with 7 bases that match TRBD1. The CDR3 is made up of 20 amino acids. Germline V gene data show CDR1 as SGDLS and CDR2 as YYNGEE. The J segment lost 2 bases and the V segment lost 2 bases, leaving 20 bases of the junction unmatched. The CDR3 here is CASSVPGQMIPTEDTDTQYF. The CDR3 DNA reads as TGTGCCAGCAGCGTGCCGGGACAGATGATACCAACTGAGGACACAGATACGCAGTATTTT.

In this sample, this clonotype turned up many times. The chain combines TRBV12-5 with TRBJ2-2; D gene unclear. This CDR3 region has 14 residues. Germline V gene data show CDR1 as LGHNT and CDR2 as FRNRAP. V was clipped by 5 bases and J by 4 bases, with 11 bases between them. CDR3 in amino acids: CASGLQPVTGELFF. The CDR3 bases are TGTGCTAGTGGTCTACAACCCGTCACCGGGGAGCTGTTTTTT.

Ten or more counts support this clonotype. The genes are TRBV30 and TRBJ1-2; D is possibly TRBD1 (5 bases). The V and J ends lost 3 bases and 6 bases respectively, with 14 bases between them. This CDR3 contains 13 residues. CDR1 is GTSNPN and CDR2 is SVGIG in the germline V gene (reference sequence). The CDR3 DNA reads TGTGCCTGGAGCCCGGGGCTGGGGGATGGCTACACCTTC. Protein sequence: CAWSPGLGDGYTF.

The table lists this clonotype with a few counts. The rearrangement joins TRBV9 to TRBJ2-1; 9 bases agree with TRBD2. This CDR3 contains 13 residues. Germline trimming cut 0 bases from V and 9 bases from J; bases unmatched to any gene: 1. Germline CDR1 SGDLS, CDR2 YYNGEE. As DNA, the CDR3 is TGTGCCAGCAGCGTAGTGCGGGAGGGTGAGCAGTTCTTC. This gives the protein CASSVVREGEQFF.

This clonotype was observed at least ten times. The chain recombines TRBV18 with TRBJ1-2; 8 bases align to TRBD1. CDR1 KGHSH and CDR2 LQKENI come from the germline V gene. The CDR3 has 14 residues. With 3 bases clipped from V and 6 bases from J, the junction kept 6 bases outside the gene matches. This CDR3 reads CASSPQGAGNGYTF. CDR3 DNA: TGTGCCAGCTCACCCCAGGGGGCCGGGAATGGCTACACCTTC.

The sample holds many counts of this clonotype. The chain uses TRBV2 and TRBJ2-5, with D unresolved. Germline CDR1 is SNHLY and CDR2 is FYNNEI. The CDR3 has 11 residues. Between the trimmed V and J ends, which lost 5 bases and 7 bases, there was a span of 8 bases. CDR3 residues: CASSPPGTQYF. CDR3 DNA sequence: TGTGCCAGCAGTCCGCCAGGGACCCAGTACTTC.

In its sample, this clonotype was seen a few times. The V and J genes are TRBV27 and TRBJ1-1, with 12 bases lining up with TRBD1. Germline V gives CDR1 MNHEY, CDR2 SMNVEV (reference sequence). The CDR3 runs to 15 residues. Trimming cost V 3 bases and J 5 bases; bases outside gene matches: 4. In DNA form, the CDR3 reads TGTGCCAGCAGTTTCTGGGGACAGGGGGCGACTGAAGCTTTCTTT. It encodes CASSFWGQGATEAFF.

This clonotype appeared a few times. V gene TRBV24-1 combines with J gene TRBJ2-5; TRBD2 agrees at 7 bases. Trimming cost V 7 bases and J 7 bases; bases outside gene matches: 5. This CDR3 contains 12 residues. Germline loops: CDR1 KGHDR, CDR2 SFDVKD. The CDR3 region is CATSQGGGTQYF. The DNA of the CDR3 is TGTGCCACCAGCCAGGGCGGGGGGACCCAGTACTTC.

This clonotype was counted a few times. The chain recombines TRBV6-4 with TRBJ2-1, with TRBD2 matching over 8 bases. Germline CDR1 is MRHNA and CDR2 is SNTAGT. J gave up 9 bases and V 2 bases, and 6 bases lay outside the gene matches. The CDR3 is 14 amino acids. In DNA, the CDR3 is TGTGCCAGCAGTGACGGGACCCGGGGGGGTGAGCAGTTCTTC. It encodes CASSDGTRGGEQFF.

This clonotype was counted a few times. Written as DNA, the CDR3 is TGTGCCAGCAGCTTAGGGGGGACAGTTGGGGCCGGCTACAATGAGCAGTTCTTC. Protein: CASSLGGTVGAGYNEQFF. The chain employs TRBV11-2 and TRBJ2-1, with 7 bases aligning to TRBD1. V lost 1 base, J lost 3 bases, and 12 bases stayed unmatched. Germline CDR1 is SGHAT and CDR2 is FQNNGV. The CDR3 is made up of 18 amino acids.

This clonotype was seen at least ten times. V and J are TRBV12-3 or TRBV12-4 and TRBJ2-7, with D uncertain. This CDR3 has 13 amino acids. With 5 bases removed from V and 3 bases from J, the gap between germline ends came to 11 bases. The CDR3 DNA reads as TGTGCCAGCAGTCAGATCCCTAGCTACGAGCAGTACTTC. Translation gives CASSQIPSYEQYF.

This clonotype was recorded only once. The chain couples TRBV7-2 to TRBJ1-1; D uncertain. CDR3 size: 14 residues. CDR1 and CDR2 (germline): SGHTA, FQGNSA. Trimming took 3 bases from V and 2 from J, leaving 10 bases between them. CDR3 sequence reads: CASSFQIRNTEAFF. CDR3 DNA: TGTGCCAGCAGCTTCCAAATCCGCAACACTGAAGCTTTCTTT.

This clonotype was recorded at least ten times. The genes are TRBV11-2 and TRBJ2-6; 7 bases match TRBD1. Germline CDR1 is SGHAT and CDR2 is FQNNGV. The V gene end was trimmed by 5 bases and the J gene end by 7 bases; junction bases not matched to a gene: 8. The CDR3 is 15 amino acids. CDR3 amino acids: CASSPRTGTANVLTF. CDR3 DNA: TGTGCCAGCAGCCCTCGGACAGGTACCGCCAACGTCCTGACTTTC.

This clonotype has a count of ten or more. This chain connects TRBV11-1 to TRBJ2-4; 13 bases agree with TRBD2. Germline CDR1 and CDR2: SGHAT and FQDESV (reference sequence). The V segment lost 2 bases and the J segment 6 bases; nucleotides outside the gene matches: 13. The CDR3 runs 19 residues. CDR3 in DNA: TGTGCCAGCAGCTTATCAACCGGGACTAGCGGGGTCGTTAGAAACATTCAGTACTTC. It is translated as CASSLSTGTSGVVRNIQYF.

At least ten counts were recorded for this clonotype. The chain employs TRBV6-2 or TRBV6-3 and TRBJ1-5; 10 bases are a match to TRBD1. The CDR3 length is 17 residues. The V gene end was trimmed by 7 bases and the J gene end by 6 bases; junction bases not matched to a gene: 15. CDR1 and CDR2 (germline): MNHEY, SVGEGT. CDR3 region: CASTTARTGQGTQPQHF. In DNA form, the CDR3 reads TGTGCCAGCACCACTGCTCGGACGGGACAGGGGACTCAGCCCCAGCATTTT.